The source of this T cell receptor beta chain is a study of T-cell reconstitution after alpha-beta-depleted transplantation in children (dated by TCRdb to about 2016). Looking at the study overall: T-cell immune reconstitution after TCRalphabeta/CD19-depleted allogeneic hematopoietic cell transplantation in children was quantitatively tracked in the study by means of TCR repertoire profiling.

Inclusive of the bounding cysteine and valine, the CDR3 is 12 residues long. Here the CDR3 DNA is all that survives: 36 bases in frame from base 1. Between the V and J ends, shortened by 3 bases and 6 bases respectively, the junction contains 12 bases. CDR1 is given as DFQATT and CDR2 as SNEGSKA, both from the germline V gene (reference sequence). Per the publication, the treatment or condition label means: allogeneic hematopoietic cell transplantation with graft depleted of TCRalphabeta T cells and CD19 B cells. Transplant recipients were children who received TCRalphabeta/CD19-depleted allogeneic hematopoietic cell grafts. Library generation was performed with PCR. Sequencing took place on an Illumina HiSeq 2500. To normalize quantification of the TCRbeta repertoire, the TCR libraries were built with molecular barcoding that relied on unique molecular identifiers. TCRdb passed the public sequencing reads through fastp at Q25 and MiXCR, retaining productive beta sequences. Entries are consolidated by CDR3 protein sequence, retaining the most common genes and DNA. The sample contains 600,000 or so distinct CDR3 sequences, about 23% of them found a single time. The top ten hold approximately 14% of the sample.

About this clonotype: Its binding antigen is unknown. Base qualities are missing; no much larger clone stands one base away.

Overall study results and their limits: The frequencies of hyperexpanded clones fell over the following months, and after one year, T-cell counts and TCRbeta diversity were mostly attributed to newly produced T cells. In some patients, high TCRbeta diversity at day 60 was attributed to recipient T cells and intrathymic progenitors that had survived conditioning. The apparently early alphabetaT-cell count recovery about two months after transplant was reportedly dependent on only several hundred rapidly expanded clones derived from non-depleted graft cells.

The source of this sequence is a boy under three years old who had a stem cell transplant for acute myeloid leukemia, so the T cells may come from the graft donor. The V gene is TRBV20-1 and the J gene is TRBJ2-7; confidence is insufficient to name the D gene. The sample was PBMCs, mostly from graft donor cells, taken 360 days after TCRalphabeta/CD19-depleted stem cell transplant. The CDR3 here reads CSASFGVGEQYV. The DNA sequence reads TGCAGTGCTAGTTTTGGGGTCGGCGAGCAGTACGTC.